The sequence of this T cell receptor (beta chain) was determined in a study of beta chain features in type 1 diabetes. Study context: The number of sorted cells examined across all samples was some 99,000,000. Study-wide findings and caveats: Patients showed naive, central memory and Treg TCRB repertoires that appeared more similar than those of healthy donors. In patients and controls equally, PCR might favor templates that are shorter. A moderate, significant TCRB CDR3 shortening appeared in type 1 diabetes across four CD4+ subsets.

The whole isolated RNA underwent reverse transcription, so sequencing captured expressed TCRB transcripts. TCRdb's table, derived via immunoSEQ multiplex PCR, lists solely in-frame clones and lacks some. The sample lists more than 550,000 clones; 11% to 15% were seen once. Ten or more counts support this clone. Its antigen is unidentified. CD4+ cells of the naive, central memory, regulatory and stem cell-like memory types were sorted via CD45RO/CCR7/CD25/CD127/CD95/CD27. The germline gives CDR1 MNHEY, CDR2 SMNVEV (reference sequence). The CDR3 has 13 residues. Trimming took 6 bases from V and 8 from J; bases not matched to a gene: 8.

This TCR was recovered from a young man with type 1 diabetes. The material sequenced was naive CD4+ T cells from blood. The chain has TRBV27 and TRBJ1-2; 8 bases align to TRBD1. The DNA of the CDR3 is TGTGCCAGCAGCACGACAGGGGCATGGGGCTACACCTTC. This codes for CASSTTGAWGYTF.